This T cell receptor (beta chain) is from a study of control samples from healthy donors and cancer patients. The table came from immunoSEQ multiplex PCR; TCRdb's copy has only in-frame clones and leaves some out. The sample has tens of thousands of clones, about 87% seen once; the top ten hold 14%. CDR3 length: 15 residues. CDR1 is MNHEY and CDR2 is SMNVEV in the germline V gene (reference sequence). The V and J ends lost 5 bases and 1 base, in that order; junction bases with no gene match: 4. The source is a woman aged 70-85 years in good health. This chain links TRBV27 with TRBJ2-7, with 11 bases matching TRBD1. The sequenced sample consisted of blood. As DNA, the CDR3 is TGTGCCAGCAGTCCGTGGGACAGGGGGTCCTACGAGCAGTACTTC. Translated, it gives CASSPWDRGSYEQYF.